The 23 T cell receptor beta chains reported below all come from one sample, sequenced in a study of T cells in Graves' hyperthyroidism and ophthalmopathy (dated by TCRdb to between 2019 and 2020). Library construction relied on multiplex PCR. Sequencing used an Illumina HiSeq 2000. Amplification of TCR beta CDR3 regions was carried out from RNA transcripts. A first-round RT-PCR of the TCR CDR3 used the HTBI primer set with the Qiagen OneStep RT-PCR kit. The public reads were reanalyzed by TCRdb: fastp trimming at Q25, MiXCR alignment, in-frame beta chains only. Entries that share a CDR3 protein sequence are merged under the most common genes and DNA. A total of hundreds of thousands of distinct CDR3 sequences appear in this sample, 17% of them only once. The ten largest clones add up to about 16% of the sample. Sequencing was done on a sample of blood. The receptors originated from a woman between 18 and 30 years old with Graves' ophthalmopathy.

This clonotype was seen repeatedly, ten times or more. V gene TRBV12-3 or TRBV12-4 combines with J gene TRBJ2-3; D is possibly TRBD2 (6 bases). Trimming left V 4 bases short and J 8 bases short, with 10 bases between. The CDR3 contains 12 residues. DNA for the CDR3: TGTGCCAGCAGTTCGGGAGTGCGTACGCAGTATTTT. Amino acids: CASSSGVRTQYF.

The genes are TRBV27 and TRBJ1-5, with D unresolved. CDR1 is MNHEY, CDR2 SMNVEV, per germline (reference sequence). Trimming shortened V by 0 bases and J by 2 bases, and 14 bases separated the two germline ends. This CDR3 region has 17 residues. CDR3: CASSLSMGVAGNQPQHF. The CDR3 DNA reads as TGTGCCAGCAGTTTATCGATGGGAGTGGCGGGCAATCAGCCCCAGCATTTT.

This clonotype was detected ten times or more. This chain's CDR3 is CASSFRGGEETQYF. CDR3 bases: TGTGCCAGCAGTTTCCGGGGAGGGGAGGAGACCCAGTACTTC. The chain uses TRBV27 and TRBJ2-5; 7 bases map to TRBD2. Trimming took 3 bases from V and 5 from J; bases not matched to a gene: 6. Germline CDR1 MNHEY, CDR2 SMNVEV (reference sequence). CDR3 length equals 14 residues.

This clonotype was seen ten or more times. This sequence joins TRBV11-2 and TRBJ2-7; D is perhaps TRBD1 or TRBD2 (5 bases each). The CDR3 has 16 amino acids. Germline loops: CDR1 SGHAT, CDR2 FQNNGV. V lost 5 bases and J 2 bases, leaving 19 bases between the germline ends. The CDR3: CASSPQGTPETYEQYF. CDR3 DNA: TGTGCCAGCAGCCCCCAAGGGACGCCTGAGACCTACGAGCAGTACTTC.

This clonotype has ten or more counts. The gene calls are TRBV24-1 and TRBJ1-2, with a possible D match to TRBD1 (5 bases). The CDR3 spans 15 residues. CDR1 and CDR2 from the germline V gene are KGHDR and SFDVKD. Trimming took off 3 bases at V and 5 bases at J, with 15 bases between the two ends. Here the CDR3 reads CATSDNRDDPYGYTF. The CDR3 DNA reads as TGTGCCACCAGTGATAACCGGGACGACCCGTATGGCTACACCTTC.

CDR3 residues: CASRLPPGQGVGRETQYF. The CDR3 coding sequence is TGTGCCAGCAGGCTACCGCCGGGACAGGGTGTGGGCCGGGAGACCCAGTACTTC. This sequence joins TRBV28 and TRBJ2-5, with 9 bases lining up with TRBD1. CDR3 size: 18 residues. In germline, CDR1 is MDHEN, CDR2 SYDVKM. With 6 bases clipped from V and 5 bases from J, the junction kept 19 bases outside the gene matches.

A few counts support this clonotype. V gene TRBV9 combines with J gene TRBJ2-3, with TRBD1 matching over 9 bases. Unmatched junction bases numbered 7, after V lost 2 bases and J lost 3 bases. Germline CDR1 SGDLS, CDR2 YYNGEE. This CDR3 comprises 16 residues. The CDR3 loop is CASSVTGGGGTDTQYF. The CDR3 nucleotides are TGTGCCAGCAGCGTGACAGGGGGAGGTGGGACAGATACGCAGTATTTT.

The rearrangement joins TRBV10-3 to TRBJ1-6; D unclear. The CDR3 covers 17 residues. Trimming took 4 bases from V and 0 from J, leaving 13 bases between them. Germline CDR1 and CDR2: ENHRY and SYGVKD. This CDR3 is CAISVYWVYSYNSPLHF. The CDR3 bases are TGTGCCATCAGTGTTTATTGGGTTTACTCCTATAATTCACCCCTCCACTTT.

This clonotype occurred many times. The CDR3, as DNA: TGTGCCAGCATCTTTCATCAGGGTACTGAAGCTTTCTTT. Amino acids: CASIFHQGTEAFF. The chain employs TRBV6-2 or TRBV6-3 and TRBJ1-1, with D possibly matching TRBD1 (5 bases). CDR1 is MNHEY, CDR2 SVGEGT, per germline. Between the trimmed V and J ends, which lost 7 bases and 5 bases, there was a span of 14 bases. The CDR3 consists of 13 residues.

CDR3 in amino acids: CSAGELAYTLWGVEQYF. The CDR3 DNA reads TGCAGTGCTGGCGAATTGGCCTATACGCTGTGGGGTGTCGAGCAGTACTTC. V usage is TRBV20-1 and J usage is TRBJ2-7, with D unresolved. Trimming left V 5 bases short and J 6 bases short, with 29 bases between. This CDR3 comprises 17 residues. CDR1 and CDR2 from the germline V gene are DFQATT and SNEGSKA (reference sequence).

The chain links TRBV20-1 to TRBJ1-1; D unresolved. The germline V gene has CDR1 DFQATT and CDR2 SNEGSKA (reference sequence). V gave up 3 bases and J gave up 2 bases, with 13 bases separating them. The CDR3 runs to 14 residues. DNA of the CDR3: TGCAGTGCTAGGGTTTCAGAAGGCAACACTGAAGCTTTCTTT. Translated, it gives CSARVSEGNTEAFF.

This clonotype is a singleton in its sample. The chain is built from TRBV28 and TRBJ1-6; D not certain. V lost 10 bases and J lost 11, with 18 bases in between. In germline, CDR1 is MDHEN, CDR2 SYDVKM. There are 13 residues in the CDR3. CDR3 nucleotides: TGTGCCACCCGGACCACGAGAGCACCACCCCTCCACTTT. Translating gives CATRTTRAPPLHF.

This rearrangement joins TRBV9 to TRBJ2-7; TRBD2 matches 7 bases. The V gene end was trimmed by 0 bases and the J gene end by 0 bases; junction bases not matched to a gene: 3. This CDR3 spans 15 amino acids. Germline V CDR1 and CDR2: SGDLS, YYNGEE. The CDR3 bases are TGTGCCAGCAGCGTAGAAGGCGGGAGCTCCTACGAGCAGTACTTC. The encoded protein is CASSVEGGSSYEQYF.

This clonotype was observed at least ten times. The rearrangement uses TRBV28 and TRBJ1-2; D is unclear. The V gene's germline CDR1 is MDHEN and CDR2 SYDVKM. This CDR3 contains 12 residues. V lost 3 bases and J lost 1, with 3 bases in between. The CDR3 DNA sequence: TGTGCCAGCAGTTTGGTTAACTATGGCTACACCTTC. Residues: CASSLVNYGYTF.

Ten or more counts support this clonotype. V gene TRBV20-1 combines with J gene TRBJ2-5, with D possibly being TRBD2 (5 bases). The CDR3 sequence is 13 residues long. CDR1 is DFQATT, CDR2 SNEGSKA, per germline (reference sequence). V was shortened by 4 bases and J by 1 base, with 10 bases between the two germline ends. The CDR3 sequence is CSANGNGQETQYF. CDR3 in DNA: TGCAGTGCTAACGGGAATGGCCAAGAGACCCAGTACTTC.

This clonotype occurred a few times. This chain joins TRBV7-3 and TRBJ2-1; D gene unclear. The CDR3 loop spans 11 amino acids. The ends were cut back, 6 bases at V and 4 bases at J, with 4 bases in the middle. The germline V gene encodes CDR1 SGHTA and CDR2 FQGTGA. In DNA form, the CDR3 reads TGTGCCAGCAGACCTTACAATGAGCAGTTCTTC. Amino acid sequence: CASRPYNEQFF.

The CDR3 bases are TGTGCCAGCAGCTTAGTATTCCTAGATGATGAGCAGTTCTTC. Translated: CASSLVFLDDEQFF. The chain carries TRBV11-2 and TRBJ2-1, with no clear D. Trimming left V 1 base short and J 8 bases short, with 12 bases between. CDR3 length: 14 amino acids. Germline V CDR1 and CDR2: SGHAT, FQNNGV. The variable domain in full, with the rest retrieved from reference TRBV11-2 and TRBJ2-1, is EAGVAQSPRYKIIEKRQSVAFWCNPISGHATLYWYQQILGQGPKLLIQFQNNGVVDDSQLPKDRFSAERLKGVDSTLKIQPAKLEDSAVYLCASSLVFLDDEQFFGPGTRLTVL.

The sample holds many counts of this clonotype. The J gene is TRBJ2-7, the V gene TRBV28; 11 nucleotides line up with TRBD2. Trimming took 5 bases from V and 2 from J; bases not matched to a gene: 5. The CDR3 is 15 residues long. Germline V gene sequence: CDR1 MDHEN, CDR2 SYDVKM. CDR3 bases: TGTGCCAGCAGTACATCTAGCGGGGGGCCCTACGAGCAGTACTTC. Residues: CASSTSSGGPYEQYF.

In this sample, this clonotype turned up many times. The rearrangement links TRBV5-1 to TRBJ2-1; 13 bases fit TRBD2. Germline-derived CDR1 and CDR2 are SGHRS and YFSETQ. This CDR3 has 17 amino acids. Trimming removed 2 bases from V and 0 bases from J; junction bases left unmatched: 2. The CDR3 region is CASSFGLAGASYNEQFF. CDR3 DNA: TGCGCCAGCAGCTTTGGACTAGCGGGGGCCTCCTACAATGAGCAGTTCTTC.

This clonotype has a count of ten or more. The chain joins TRBV5-1 to TRBJ2-1; TRBD2 is a possible D gene (6 bases). Germline loops: CDR1 SGHRS, CDR2 YFSETQ. The CDR3 is 15 residues long. V was clipped by 0 bases and J by 4 bases, with 11 bases between them. This chain's CDR3 is CASSLEKRAYNEQFF. CDR3 coding DNA: TGCGCCAGCAGCTTGGAGAAGCGGGCGTACAATGAGCAGTTCTTC. The complete variable domain, with remaining parts taken from reference TRBV5-1 and TRBJ2-1, reads KAGVTQTPRYLIKTRGQQVTLSCSPISGHRSVSWYQQTPGQGLQFLFEYFSETQRNKGNFPGRFSGRQFSNSRSEMNVSTLELGDSALYLCASSLEKRAYNEQFFGPGTRLTVL.

The table lists this clonotype with a few counts. The chain is built from TRBV7-9 and TRBJ1-3, with D uncertain. Germline V gene data show CDR1 as SEHNR and CDR2 as FQNEAQ (reference sequence). Trimming left V 4 bases short and J 0 bases short, with 7 bases between. This CDR3 comprises 14 residues. DNA for the CDR3: TGTGCCAGCAGCTCTACCGTCTCTGGAAACACCATATATTTT. Its translation: CASSSTVSGNTIYF.

The sample holds many counts of this clonotype. This chain's CDR3 is CASSSGNGPDTQYF. The CDR3, as DNA: TGTGCCAGCAGCTCAGGAAATGGCCCAGATACGCAGTATTTT. This rearrangement joins TRBV11-1 to TRBJ2-3, with D unclear. With 4 bases removed from V and 4 bases from J, the gap between germline ends came to 12 bases. Germline loops: CDR1 SGHAT, CDR2 FQDESV (reference sequence). The CDR3 is made up of 14 amino acids.

This chain joins TRBV27 and TRBJ1-5, with D possibly matching TRBD1 (5 bases). This CDR3 has 11 amino acids. Germline-derived CDR1 and CDR2 are MNHEY and SMNVEV (reference sequence). Between the trimmed V and J ends, which lost 6 bases and 10 bases, there was a span of 10 bases. CDR3: CASRDTRPQHF. In nucleotides, the CDR3 is TGTGCCAGCAGGGACACCCGTCCCCAGCATTTT.